These 9 T cell receptor beta chains originate from one sample sequenced in a study of T cell responses to AZD1222 COVID-19 vaccine. Clones were read by immunoSEQ multiplex PCR, and TCRdb kept only the in-frame ones, dropping some. The sample lists 75,000 to 100,000 clones; 89% were seen once. The starting material was peripheral blood, obtained on day 0 of AZD1222 vaccination. Receptors originate from an adult in good health.

The rearrangement links TRBV10-2 to TRBJ1-5; the match to TRBD1 covers 8 bases. Trimming took 3 bases from V and 4 from J; bases not matched to a gene: 2. CDR3 size: 14 residues. The germline gives CDR1 WSHSY, CDR2 SAAADI. In nucleotides, the CDR3 is TGCGCCAGCAGTGAAGGACAGGGTAATCAGCCCCAGCATTTT. Its protein product is CASSEGQGNQPQHF.

V gene TRBV9 combines with J gene TRBJ2-7; the D gene is possibly TRBD1 (7 bases). The CDR3 consists of 16 residues. Trimming removed 4 bases at V and 0 bases at J, with 17 bases between. Per the germline V gene, CDR1 is SGDLS and CDR2 is YYNGEE. The CDR3 bases are TGTGCCAGCAGCTCCCCTGGCGGGACAGACTCCTACGAGCAGTACTTC. It translates to CASSSPGGTDSYEQYF.

This sequence joins TRBV7-2 and TRBJ2-6; D may correspond to TRBD1 or TRBD2 (5 bases each). Germline V gene sequence: CDR1 SGHTA, CDR2 FQGNSA. V was pared by 6 bases and J by 1 base, with 10 bases between. The CDR3 is made up of 15 amino acids. The CDR3 here is CASRLDSSGANVLTF. CDR3 nucleotide sequence: TGTGCCAGCAGACTAGACAGTTCTGGGGCCAACGTCCTGACTTTC.

The rearrangement links TRBV29-1 to TRBJ1-4, with D uncertain. CDR3 size: 13 residues. V lost 6 bases, J lost 8 bases, and 16 bases lay in between. Germline V gene lookup returns CDR1 SQVTM and CDR2 ANQGSEA. CDR3 in amino acids: CSVRKGSGEKLFF. The CDR3 DNA reads as TGCAGCGTCAGGAAGGGTTCTGGAGAAAAACTGTTTTTT.

This chain joins TRBV12-5 and TRBJ2-2, with D perhaps matching TRBD1 (6 bases). CDR3 length equals 14 residues. Germline assignment: CDR1 LGHNT and CDR2 FRNRAP. Trimming removed 6 bases at V and 8 bases at J, with 16 bases between. The CDR3 nucleotides read TGTGCTAGTGGCCGTTCCGGGACAACAGGGGAGCTGTTTTTT. Its protein is CASGRSGTTGELFF.

The rearrangement uses TRBV7-8 and TRBJ1-6; TRBD1 matches 9 bases. CDR1 and CDR2 (germline): SGHVS, FQNEAQ. The CDR3 covers 15 residues. Trimming took 4 bases from V and 7 from J; bases not matched to a gene: 5. The CDR3 spells CASSSIGTGNSPLHF. In DNA form, the CDR3 reads TGTGCCAGCAGCTCGATCGGGACAGGGAATTCACCCCTCCACTTT.

The genes are TRBV5-1 and TRBJ2-2; D is possibly TRBD2 (6 bases). CDR1 and CDR2 (germline): SGHRS, YFSETQ. The germline V and J ends were trimmed by 0 bases and 7 bases, with 19 bases remaining between them. The CDR3 contains 17 residues. The CDR3 loop reads CASSLGSFGGYSGELFF. The CDR3 DNA is TGCGCCAGCAGCTTGGGGTCCTTCGGGGGTTATAGCGGGGAGCTGTTTTTT.

This clone was recorded only once. The V and J genes are TRBV15 and TRBJ2-1; 10 positions agree with TRBD2. The germline gives CDR1 LNHNV, CDR2 YYDKDF (reference sequence). V trimming: 8 bases; J trimming: 8 bases; junction bases outside the gene matches: 15. The CDR3 loop spans 16 amino acids. The chain's CDR3 is CATSVFSGGLQDEQFF. In DNA, the CDR3 is TGTGCCACCTCCGTATTTAGCGGGGGGCTCCAGGATGAGCAGTTCTTC.

The chain recombines TRBV6-1 with TRBJ1-2; D unclear. The CDR3 is made up of 13 amino acids. The germline CDR1 and CDR2 sequences are MNHNS and SASEGT. V gave up 7 bases and J gave up 4 bases, with 13 bases separating them. The DNA for the CDR3 is TGTGCCAGCATCCAAGAGAGAGGCTATGGCTACACCTTC. It is translated as CASIQERGYGYTF.